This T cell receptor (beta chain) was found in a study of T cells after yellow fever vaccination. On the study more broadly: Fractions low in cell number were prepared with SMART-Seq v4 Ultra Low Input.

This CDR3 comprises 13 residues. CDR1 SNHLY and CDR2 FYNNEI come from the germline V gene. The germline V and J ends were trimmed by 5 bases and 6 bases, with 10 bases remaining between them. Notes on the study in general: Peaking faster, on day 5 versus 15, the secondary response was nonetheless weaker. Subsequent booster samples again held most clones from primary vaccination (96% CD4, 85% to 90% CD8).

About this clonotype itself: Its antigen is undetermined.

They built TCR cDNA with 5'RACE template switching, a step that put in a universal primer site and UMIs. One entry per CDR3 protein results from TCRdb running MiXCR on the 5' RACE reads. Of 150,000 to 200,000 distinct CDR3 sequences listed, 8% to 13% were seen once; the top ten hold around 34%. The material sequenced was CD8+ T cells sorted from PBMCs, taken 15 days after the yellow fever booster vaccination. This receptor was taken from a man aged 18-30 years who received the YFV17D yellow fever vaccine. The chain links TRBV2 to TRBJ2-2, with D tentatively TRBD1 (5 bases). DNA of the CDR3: TGTGCCAGCAGTCCCCAGGGATCCGGGGAGCTGTTTTTT. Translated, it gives CASSPQGSGELFF.